This T cell receptor (beta chain) is drawn from a study of OX40 agonist ivuxolimab in advanced cancers. Study-level information: The patients received ivuxolimab by intravenous route every 2 weeks at 0.01 to 10 mg/kg.

This clone was seen a single time. The target antigen is unknown. Trimming removed 6 bases from V and 1 base from J, with 13 bases in between. This CDR3 region has 14 residues. Per the germline V gene, CDR1 is MNHNY and CDR2 is SVGAGI (reference sequence). Libraries were prepared by immunoSEQ multiplex PCR; TCRdb keeps only in-frame clonotypes and omits some of them. Here the sample spans roughly 50,000 clones, around 89% being singletons. Study-wide results and caveats: CD8+ T cells were the subset that, on average, had more expanded clones than CD4+. Antigen specificity remained undetermined for the expanded peripheral T cells.

This receptor was identified in an adult with an advanced solid tumor such as melanoma, head and neck, liver or kidney cancer. This specimen consisted of CD4+ or CD8+ T cells sorted from blood, obtained in a trial of the OX40 agonist ivuxolimab. This sequence joins TRBV6-6 and TRBJ2-7; no firm D call. The CDR3 reads CASSRSRGSYEQYF. The CDR3 coding sequence is TGTGCCAGCAGCCGGTCCCGCGGATCCTACGAGCAGTACTTC.